One and the same sample provided the 15 T cell receptor beta chains below, sequenced in a study of cytomegalovirus exposure and HLA in healthy donors. The primer mix had 60 Vbeta and 13 Jbeta primers. Only in-frame clones appear in the TCRdb table, and some are missing; sequencing was by immunoSEQ multiplex PCR. The sample table includes about 96,000 clones. Input material: PBMCs. These receptors were obtained from a woman in her 30s in good health and CMV-seronegative.

V usage is TRBV4-1 and J usage is TRBJ1-3; perhaps TRBD1 as D (6 bases). The V and J ends lost 4 bases and 0 bases respectively, with 10 bases between them. The CDR3 totals 15 residues. Germline V CDR1 and CDR2: MGHRA, YSYEKL. The CDR3 sequence: CASSRTGNSGNTIYF. CDR3 sequence (DNA): TGCGCCAGCAGCCGTACAGGGAACTCTGGAAACACCATATATTTT.

V is TRBV5-1 and J is TRBJ2-3; 7 nucleotides line up with TRBD1. CDR3 length: 17 residues. The V segment lost 4 bases and the J segment 5 bases; nucleotides outside the gene matches: 16. In germline, CDR1 is SGHRS, CDR2 YFSETQ. For the CDR3, the DNA is TGCGCCAGCAGCGATCCCCTTAGGGGGCTGTTAATAGATACGCAGTATTTT. It specifies CASSDPLRGLLIDTQYF. The full variable domain, rest sourced from reference TRBV5-1 and TRBJ2-3, is KAGVTQTPRYLIKTRGQQVTLSCSPISGHRSVSWYQQTPGQGLQFLFEYFSETQRNKGNFPGRFSGRQFSNSRSEMNVSTLELGDSALYLCASSDPLRGLLIDTQYFGPGTRLTVL.

V and J are TRBV6-1 and TRBJ2-7; possible D gene TRBD2, 6 bases. Germline V lookup: CDR1 MNHNS, CDR2 SASEGT. The CDR3 has 14 amino acids. V lost 7 bases and J 0 bases, leaving 13 bases between the germline ends. As DNA, the CDR3 is TGTGCCAGCAAACGACGGGAGAGCTCCTACGAGCAGTACTTC. Protein product: CASKRRESSYEQYF.

The rearrangement links TRBV6-5 to TRBJ1-5; D perhaps matches TRBD1 (5 bases). The length of the CDR3 is 14 residues. V was clipped by 5 bases and J by 7 bases, with 15 bases between them. CDR1 MNHEY and CDR2 SVGAGI come from the germline V gene. CDR3 protein: CASSPGLTGQPQHF. The CDR3 bases are TGTGCCAGCAGTCCTGGCCTTACAGGACAGCCCCAGCATTTT.

This chain uses TRBV6-5 with TRBJ2-2, with 7 bases aligning to TRBD1. With 2 bases clipped from V and 3 bases from J, the junction kept 0 bases outside the gene matches. CDR1 MNHEY and CDR2 SVGAGI come from the germline V gene. CDR3 length: 14 residues. CDR3 loop: CASSYGTDTGELFF. CDR3 bases: TGTGCCAGCAGTTACGGGACAGACACCGGGGAGCTGTTTTTT.

The rearrangement links TRBV2 to TRBJ1-1; 7 bases are a match to TRBD1. The CDR3 runs 15 residues. V was pared by 6 bases and J by 5 bases, with 12 bases of the junction left unmatched. The germline gives CDR1 SNHLY, CDR2 FYNNEI. Here the CDR3 DNA reads TGTGCCAGCAGACTGACAGGGCCCTATGGGACTGAAGCTTTCTTT. It codes for CASRLTGPYGTEAFF. The full variable domain, completed using reference TRBV2 and TRBJ1-1, is EPEVTQTPSHQVTQMGQEVILRCVPISNHLYFYWYRQILGQKVEFLVSFYNNEISEKSEIFDDQFSVERPDGSNFTLKIRSTKLEDSAMYFCASRLTGPYGTEAFFGQGTRLTVV.

This sequence joins TRBV7-3 and TRBJ2-2; 10 positions agree with TRBD1. Germline V gene data show CDR1 as SGHTA and CDR2 as FQGTGA. The junction had 6 bases not matched to a gene; V was cut back by 2 bases and J by 6 bases. The CDR3 covers 16 residues. For the CDR3, the DNA is TGTGCCAGCAGCTTACCGGGACAGGGGACCCCCGGGGAGCTGTTTTTT. It translates to CASSLPGQGTPGELFF. Looking up the rest from reference TRBV7-3 and TRBJ2-2 gives the full variable domain: GAGVSQTPSNKVTEKGKYVELRCDPISGHTALYWYRQSLGQGPEFLIYFQGTGAADDSGLPNDRFFAVRPEGSVSTLKIQRTERGDSAVYLCASSLPGQGTPGELFFGEGSRLTVL.

The V gene is TRBV10-3, the J gene TRBJ1-1, with TRBD1 matching over 9 bases. CDR1 ENHRY and CDR2 SYGVKD come from the germline V gene. V lost 6 bases and J lost 7; bases outside the gene matches: 9. CDR3 size: 14 residues. CDR3 protein: CAIRAGTGYGEAFF. The CDR3 coding sequence is TGTGCCATCAGGGCCGGGACAGGGTACGGTGAAGCTTTCTTT.

The rearrangement uses TRBV6-5 and TRBJ1-4, with no clear D. The CDR3 has 12 amino acids. Germline lookup yields CDR1 MNHEY and CDR2 SVGAGI. The V and J ends lost 6 bases and 8 bases respectively, with 10 bases between them. CDR3 nucleotides: TGTGCCAGCAGGGCGGGCAGAGAAAAACTGTTTTTT. It codes for CASRAGREKLFF.

The chain recombines TRBV5-4 with TRBJ2-2; TRBD2 agrees at 13 bases. Germline-derived CDR1 and CDR2 are SGHNT and YYREEE (reference sequence). J lost 6 bases, V lost 4 bases, and 3 bases had no gene match. There are 15 residues in the CDR3. The CDR3 nucleotides are TGTGCCAGCAGCCGGACTAGCGGGAGTTCCGGGGAGCTGTTTTTT. It codes for CASSRTSGSSGELFF.

V usage is TRBV9 and J usage is TRBJ2-5, with D possibly matching TRBD1 (5 bases). The DNA end is more similar to TRBJ2-7, so the J call may be wrong. CDR1 and CDR2 (germline): SGDLS, YYNGEE. This CDR3 spans 14 amino acids. The CDR3 spells CASSANGHSYEQYF. The CDR3 nucleotides are TGTGCCAGCAGCGCGAACGGACACTCCTACGAGCAGTACTTC.

This chain joins TRBV7-9 and TRBJ2-7, with 13 bases lining up with TRBD2. CDR1 is SEHNR and CDR2 is FQNEAQ in the germline V gene (reference sequence). J was trimmed by 5 bases and V by 8 bases; bases with no gene match: 3. This CDR3 region has 13 residues. This CDR3 reads CASSGLAGHEQYF. The CDR3 DNA sequence: TGTGCCAGCTCGGGACTAGCGGGACACGAGCAGTACTTC.

The chain couples TRBV27 to TRBJ2-5; TRBD2 aligns across 8 bases. J lost 3 bases, V lost 1 base, and 4 bases had no gene match. CDR1 is MNHEY and CDR2 is SMNVEV in the germline V gene (reference sequence). This CDR3 region has 15 residues. The CDR3: CASSLWSGGKETQYF. Here the CDR3 DNA reads TGTGCCAGCAGTTTATGGAGCGGGGGAAAAGAGACCCAGTACTTC.

V usage is TRBV5-6 and J usage is TRBJ1-2; 7 nucleotides agree with TRBD1. Germline V lookup: CDR1 SGHDT, CDR2 YYEEEE. This CDR3 spans 13 amino acids. With V trimmed by 9 bases and J by 4 bases, 9 bases remained unmatched. The CDR3 is CATESGTAYGYTF. The CDR3 DNA sequence: TGTGCCACCGAATCCGGGACAGCCTATGGCTACACCTTC.

The chain is built from TRBV19 and TRBJ1-1, with D possibly TRBD1 on 5 matching bases. V lost 5 bases and J 1 base, leaving 14 bases between the germline ends. Germline values: CDR1 LNHDA, CDR2 SQIVND (reference sequence). The CDR3 extends over 15 amino acids. The CDR3 protein is CASSPSGGENTEAFF. The CDR3 region has the DNA TGTGCCAGTAGTCCCTCGGGGGGAGAGAACACTGAAGCTTTCTTT.